The TCR beta chain under discussion was sequenced for a study of T cell clonality in common variable immunodeficiency. Blood samples were heparinized, 5 to 8 ml per donor. Libraries were prepared by immunoSEQ multiplex PCR; TCRdb keeps only in-frame clonotypes and omits some of them. The sample is made up of thousands of clones, none counted only once. Concerning this clone itself: Its antigen is as yet unknown. Germline and junction disagree at one end, which may indicate a read error. The DNA ends 3 residues before the CDR3 does, and the rest of the CDR3 is filled in from the germline J gene.

Study-wide points: Shared TCRbeta clones were fewer between CVID subjects than controls. Reportedly, TCR beta sequences from common variable immunodeficiency showed fewer deletions and N-nucleotide insertions. CVID patient heterogeneity limited repertoire-clinical complication correlations.

Per germline, CDR1 SSHAT and CDR2 FNYEAQ (reference sequence). The length of the CDR3 is 14 residues. Sequenced sample: peripheral blood mononuclear cells. The sequence came from a human donor with common variable immunodeficiency. This sequence joins TRBV7-7 and TRBJ2-2; 8 nucleotides agree with TRBD2. Here the CDR3 reads CASTRGGVGGELFF. Incomplete CDR3 DNA: TGTGCTAGCACCCGGGGGGGCGTCGGCGGGGAG.